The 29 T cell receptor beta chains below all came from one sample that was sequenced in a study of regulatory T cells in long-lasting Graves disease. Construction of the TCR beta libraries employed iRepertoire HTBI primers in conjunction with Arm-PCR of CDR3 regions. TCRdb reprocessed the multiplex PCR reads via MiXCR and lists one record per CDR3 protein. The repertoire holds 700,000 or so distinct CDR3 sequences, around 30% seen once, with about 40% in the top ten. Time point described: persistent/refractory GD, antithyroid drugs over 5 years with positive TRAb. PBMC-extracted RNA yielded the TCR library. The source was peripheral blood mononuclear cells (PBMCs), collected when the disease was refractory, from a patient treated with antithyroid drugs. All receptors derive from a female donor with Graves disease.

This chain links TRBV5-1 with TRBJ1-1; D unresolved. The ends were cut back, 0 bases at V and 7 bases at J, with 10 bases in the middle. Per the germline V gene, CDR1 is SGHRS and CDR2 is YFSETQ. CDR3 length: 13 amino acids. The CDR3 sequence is CASSLEVKVEAFF. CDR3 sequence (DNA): TGCGCCAGCAGCTTGGAGGTTAAGGTTGAAGCTTTCTTT. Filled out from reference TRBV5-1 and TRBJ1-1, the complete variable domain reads KAGVTQTPRYLIKTRGQQVTLSCSPISGHRSVSWYQQTPGQGLQFLFEYFSETQRNKGNFPGRFSGRQFSNSRSEMNVSTLELGDSALYLCASSLEVKVEAFFGQGTRLTVV.

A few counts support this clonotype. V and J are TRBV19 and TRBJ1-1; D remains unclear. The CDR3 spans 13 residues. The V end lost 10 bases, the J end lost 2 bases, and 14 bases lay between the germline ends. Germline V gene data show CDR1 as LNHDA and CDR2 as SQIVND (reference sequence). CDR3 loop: CATAPRENTEAFF. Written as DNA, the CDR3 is TGTGCCACCGCACCCCGGGAAAACACTGAAGCTTTCTTT. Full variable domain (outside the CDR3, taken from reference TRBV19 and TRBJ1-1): DGGITQSPKYLFRKEGQNVTLSCEQNLNHDAMYWYRQDPGQGLRLIYYSQIVNDFQKGDIAEGYSVSREKKESFPLTVTSAQKNPTAFYLCATAPRENTEAFFGQGTRLTVV.

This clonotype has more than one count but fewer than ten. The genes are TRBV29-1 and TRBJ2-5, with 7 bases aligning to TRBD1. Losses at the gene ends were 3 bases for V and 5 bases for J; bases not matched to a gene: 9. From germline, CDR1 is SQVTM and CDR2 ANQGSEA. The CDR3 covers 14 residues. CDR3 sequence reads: CSVEGTVSDETQYF. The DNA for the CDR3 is TGCAGCGTTGAGGGGACAGTCTCGGACGAGACCCAGTACTTC.

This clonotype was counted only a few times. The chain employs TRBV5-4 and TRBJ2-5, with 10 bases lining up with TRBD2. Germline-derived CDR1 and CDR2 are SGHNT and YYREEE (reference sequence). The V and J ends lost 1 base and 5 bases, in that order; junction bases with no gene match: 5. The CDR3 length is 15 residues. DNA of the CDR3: TGTGCCAGCAGCTTGCCTCCTAGCGGGAGTGAGACCCAGTACTTC. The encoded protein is CASSLPPSGSETQYF.

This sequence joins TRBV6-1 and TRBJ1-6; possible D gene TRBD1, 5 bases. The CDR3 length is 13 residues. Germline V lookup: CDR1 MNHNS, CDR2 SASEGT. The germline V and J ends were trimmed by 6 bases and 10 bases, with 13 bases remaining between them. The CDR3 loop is CASRVWGESPLHF. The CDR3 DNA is TGTGCCAGCAGGGTTTGGGGGGAATCACCCCTCCACTTT.

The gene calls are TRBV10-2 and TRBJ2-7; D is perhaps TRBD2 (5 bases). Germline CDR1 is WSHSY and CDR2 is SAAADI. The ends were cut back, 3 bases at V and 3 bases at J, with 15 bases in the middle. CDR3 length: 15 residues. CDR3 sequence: CASSDGLGRGYEQYF. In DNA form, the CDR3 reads TGCGCCAGCAGTGATGGACTCGGTCGGGGCTACGAGCAGTACTTC.

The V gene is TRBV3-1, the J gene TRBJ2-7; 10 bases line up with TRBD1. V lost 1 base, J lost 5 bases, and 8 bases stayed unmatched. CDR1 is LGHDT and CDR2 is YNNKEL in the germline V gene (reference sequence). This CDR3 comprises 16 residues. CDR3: CASSQGTGGIAHEQYF. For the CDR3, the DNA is TGTGCCAGCAGCCAAGGGACAGGGGGAATCGCCCACGAGCAGTACTTC.

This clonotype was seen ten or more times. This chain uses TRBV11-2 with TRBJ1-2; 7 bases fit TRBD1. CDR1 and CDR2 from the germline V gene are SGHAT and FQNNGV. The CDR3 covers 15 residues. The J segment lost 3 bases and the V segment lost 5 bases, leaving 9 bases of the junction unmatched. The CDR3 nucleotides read TGTGCCAGCAGCGCCGGGACAGCCGAAGACTATGGCTACACCTTC. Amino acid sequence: CASSAGTAEDYGYTF.

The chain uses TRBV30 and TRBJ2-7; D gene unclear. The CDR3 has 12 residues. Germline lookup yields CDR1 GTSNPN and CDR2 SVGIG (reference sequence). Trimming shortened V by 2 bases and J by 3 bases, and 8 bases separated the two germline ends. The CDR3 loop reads CAWSWQRYEQYF. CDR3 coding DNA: TGTGCCTGGAGTTGGCAGCGCTACGAGCAGTACTTC.

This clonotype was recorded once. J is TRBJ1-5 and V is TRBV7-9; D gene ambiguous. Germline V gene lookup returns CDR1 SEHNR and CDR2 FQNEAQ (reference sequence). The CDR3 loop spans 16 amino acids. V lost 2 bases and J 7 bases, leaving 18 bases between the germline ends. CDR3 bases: TGTGCCAGCAGCTTAACCTCCGCGGGCGGGTTCCAGCCCCAGCATTTT. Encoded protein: CASSLTSAGGFQPQHF.

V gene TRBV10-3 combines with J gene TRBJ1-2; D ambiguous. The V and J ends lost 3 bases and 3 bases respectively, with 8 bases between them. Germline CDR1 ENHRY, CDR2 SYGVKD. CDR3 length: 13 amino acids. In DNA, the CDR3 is TGTGCCATCAGTGAAGTTGGGGACTATGGCTACACCTTC. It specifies CAISEVGDYGYTF.

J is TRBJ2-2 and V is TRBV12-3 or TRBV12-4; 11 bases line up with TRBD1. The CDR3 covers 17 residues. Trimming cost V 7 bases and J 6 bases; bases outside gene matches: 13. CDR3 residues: CASNSPPGQGGPGELFF. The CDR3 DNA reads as TGTGCCAGCAACTCCCCACCGGGACAGGGGGGTCCCGGGGAGCTGTTTTTT.

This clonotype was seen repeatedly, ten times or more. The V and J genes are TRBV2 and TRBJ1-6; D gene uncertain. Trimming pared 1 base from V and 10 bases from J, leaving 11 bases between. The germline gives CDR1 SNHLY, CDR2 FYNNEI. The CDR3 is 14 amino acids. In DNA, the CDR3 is TGTGCCAGCAGTGAAGGAGGCTGGAGCTCACCCCTCCACTTT. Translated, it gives CASSEGGWSSPLHF.

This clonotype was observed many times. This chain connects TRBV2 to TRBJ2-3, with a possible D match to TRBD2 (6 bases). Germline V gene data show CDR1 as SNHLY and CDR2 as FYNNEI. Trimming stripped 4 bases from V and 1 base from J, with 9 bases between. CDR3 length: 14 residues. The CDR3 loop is CASSVASGTDTQYF. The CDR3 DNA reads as TGTGCCAGCAGTGTGGCTAGCGGCACAGATACGCAGTATTTT. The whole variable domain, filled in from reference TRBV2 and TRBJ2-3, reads EPEVTQTPSHQVTQMGQEVILRCVPISNHLYFYWYRQILGQKVEFLVSFYNNEISEKSEIFDDQFSVERPDGSNFTLKIRSTKLEDSAMYFCASSVASGTDTQYFGPGTRLTVL.

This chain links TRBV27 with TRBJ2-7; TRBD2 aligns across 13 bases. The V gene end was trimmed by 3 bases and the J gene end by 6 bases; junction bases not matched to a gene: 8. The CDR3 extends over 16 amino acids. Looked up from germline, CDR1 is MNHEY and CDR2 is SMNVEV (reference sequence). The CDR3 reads CASSFGLAGVIGEQYF. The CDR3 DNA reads TGTGCCAGCAGTTTCGGACTAGCGGGAGTTATTGGCGAGCAGTACTTC.

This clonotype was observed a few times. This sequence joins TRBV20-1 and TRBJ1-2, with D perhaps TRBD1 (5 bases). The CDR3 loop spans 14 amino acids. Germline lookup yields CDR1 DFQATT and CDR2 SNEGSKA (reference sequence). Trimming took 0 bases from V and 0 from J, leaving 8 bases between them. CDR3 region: CSARDDRPNYGYTF. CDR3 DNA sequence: TGCAGTGCTAGAGATGACAGACCTAACTATGGCTACACCTTC.

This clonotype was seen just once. CDR3 nucleotide sequence: TGTGCCAGCAGCCCGATACCGACAGGGGCGGCCGGGGAGCTGTTTTTT. It translates to CASSPIPTGAAGELFF. The chain couples TRBV9 to TRBJ2-2, with 8 bases lining up with TRBD1. CDR1 and CDR2 (germline): SGDLS, YYNGEE. V gave up 4 bases and J gave up 6 bases; unmatched junction bases: 11. This CDR3 has 16 residues.

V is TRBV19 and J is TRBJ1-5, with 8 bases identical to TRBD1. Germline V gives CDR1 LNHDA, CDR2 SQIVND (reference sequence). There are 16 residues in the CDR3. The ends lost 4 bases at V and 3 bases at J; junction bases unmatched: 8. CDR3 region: CASSTPGQAINQPQHF. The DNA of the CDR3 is TGTGCCAGTAGTACCCCGGGACAGGCAATCAATCAGCCCCAGCATTTT.

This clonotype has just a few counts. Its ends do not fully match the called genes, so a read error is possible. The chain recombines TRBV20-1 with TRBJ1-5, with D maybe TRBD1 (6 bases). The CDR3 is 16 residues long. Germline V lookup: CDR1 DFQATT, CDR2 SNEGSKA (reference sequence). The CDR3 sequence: CSAGERGGGSNQPQHF. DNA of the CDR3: TGCAGTGCTGGAGAAAGAGGGGGGGGTAGCAATCAGCCCCAGCATTTT.

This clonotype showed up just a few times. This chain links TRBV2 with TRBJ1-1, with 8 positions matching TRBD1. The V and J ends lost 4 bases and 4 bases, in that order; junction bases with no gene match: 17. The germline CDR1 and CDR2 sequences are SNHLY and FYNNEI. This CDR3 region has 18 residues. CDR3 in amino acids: CASSAPLDREFKGTEAFF. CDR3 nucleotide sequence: TGTGCCAGCAGTGCCCCTCTGGACAGGGAATTCAAGGGCACTGAAGCTTTCTTT.

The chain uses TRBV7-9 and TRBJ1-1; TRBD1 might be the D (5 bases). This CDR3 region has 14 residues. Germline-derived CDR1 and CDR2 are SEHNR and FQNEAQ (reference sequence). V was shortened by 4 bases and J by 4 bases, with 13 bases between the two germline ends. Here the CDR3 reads CASSSRVFGTEAFF. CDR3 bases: TGTGCCAGCAGCTCCAGGGTGTTCGGCACTGAAGCTTTCTTT.

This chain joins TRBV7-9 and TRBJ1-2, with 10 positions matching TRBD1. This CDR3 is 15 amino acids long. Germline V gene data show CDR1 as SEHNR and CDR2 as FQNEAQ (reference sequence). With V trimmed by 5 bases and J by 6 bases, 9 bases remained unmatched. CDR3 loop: CASSASGQGKDGYTF. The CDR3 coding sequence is TGTGCCAGCAGCGCCTCGGGACAGGGGAAAGATGGCTACACCTTC.

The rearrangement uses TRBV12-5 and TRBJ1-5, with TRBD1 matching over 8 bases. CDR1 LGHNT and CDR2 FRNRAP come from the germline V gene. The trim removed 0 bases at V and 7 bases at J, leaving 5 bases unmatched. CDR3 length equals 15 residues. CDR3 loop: CASGLVDRGGQPQHF. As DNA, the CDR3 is TGTGCTAGTGGTTTGGTAGACAGGGGTGGGCAGCCCCAGCATTTT.

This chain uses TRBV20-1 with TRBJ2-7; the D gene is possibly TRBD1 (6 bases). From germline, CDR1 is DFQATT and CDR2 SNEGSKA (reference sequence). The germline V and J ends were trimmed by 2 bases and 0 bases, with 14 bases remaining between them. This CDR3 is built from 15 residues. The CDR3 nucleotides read TGCAGTGCTAGACGGGACACCGAAAACTCCTACGAGCAGTACTTC. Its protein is CSARRDTENSYEQYF.

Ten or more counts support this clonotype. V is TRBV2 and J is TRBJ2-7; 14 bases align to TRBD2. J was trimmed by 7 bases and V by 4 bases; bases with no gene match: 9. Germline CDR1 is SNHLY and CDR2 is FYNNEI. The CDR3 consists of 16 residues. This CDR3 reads CASSGAGTSGRGEQYF. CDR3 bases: TGTGCCAGCAGTGGCGCCGGGACTAGCGGGAGAGGTGAGCAGTACTTC.

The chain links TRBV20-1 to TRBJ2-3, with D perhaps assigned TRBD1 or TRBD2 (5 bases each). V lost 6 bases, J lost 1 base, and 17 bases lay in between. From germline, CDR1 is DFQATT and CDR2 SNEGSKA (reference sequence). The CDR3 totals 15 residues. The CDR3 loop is CSAWDETGRTDTQYF. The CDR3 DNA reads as TGCAGTGCCTGGGACGAGACTGGACGCACAGATACGCAGTATTTT.

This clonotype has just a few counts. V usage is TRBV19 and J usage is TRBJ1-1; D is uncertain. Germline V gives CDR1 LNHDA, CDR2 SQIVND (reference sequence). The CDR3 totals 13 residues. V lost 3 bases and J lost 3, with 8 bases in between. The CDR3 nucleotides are TGTGCCAGTAGTATTGTAGCATACACTGAAGCTTTCTTT. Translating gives CASSIVAYTEAFF.

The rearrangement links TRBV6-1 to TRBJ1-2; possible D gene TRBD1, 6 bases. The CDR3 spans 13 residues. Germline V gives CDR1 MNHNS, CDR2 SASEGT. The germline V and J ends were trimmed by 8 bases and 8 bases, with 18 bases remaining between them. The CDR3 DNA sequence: TGTGCCAGCTTGGGGGGCAGGGGACAAGGCTACACCTTC. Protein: CASLGGRGQGYTF.

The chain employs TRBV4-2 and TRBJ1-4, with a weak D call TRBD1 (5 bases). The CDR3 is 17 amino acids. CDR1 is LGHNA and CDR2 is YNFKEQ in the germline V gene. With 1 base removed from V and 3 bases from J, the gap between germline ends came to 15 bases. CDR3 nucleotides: TGTGCCAGCAGCCAAGCCCAGGGAGGAGTAGCTAATGAAAAACTGTTTTTT. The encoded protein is CASSQAQGGVANEKLFF.